Listed here are 17 T cell receptor delta chains from one sample, sequenced in a study of γδ T cells in repeated Plasmodium falciparum infection. Flow sorting of PBMC yielded separate Vgamma9/Vdelta2+ and Vdelta2-negative gammadelta T cell populations for bulk repertoire analysis. TCRdb re-called the multiplex PCR reads using CATT. The repertoire holds about 93,000 delta-chain clones, with approximately 0.96% as singletons. Source material: gamma-delta T cells from blood. The origin of the receptors is a pool of human donors (malaria-infected and uninfected, not separated).

To note about this clone: With a far larger clone one base away, a read error is the likely cause. This chain joins TRAV29/DV5 and TRDJ1, with 9 bases aligning to TRDD3. Assignment of the J gene here rests on matching the DNA to germline, because TCRdb gives none. The CDR3 consists of 18 residues. Germline V lookup: CDR1 NSMFDY, CDR2 ISSIKDK. The CDR3 sequence is CAPVSLRLGDTYTNKLIF. As DNA, the CDR3 is TGTGCACCCGTCTCCCTACGTCTAGGGGATACGTACACCAATAAACTCATCTTT.

This clone has only a few counts. With only one base between it and a far larger clone, this is likely a read error. Other DNA sequences in this sample translate to the same CDR3. The chain is built from TRDV2 and TRDJ1; 8 bases map to TRDD3. Here the J gene came from matching the DNA to germline, since TCRdb omits it. The CDR3 is 18 residues long. Unmatched junction bases numbered 11, after V lost 0 bases and J lost 0 bases. Germline loops: CDR1 GEAIGNYY, CDR2 EKD. The CDR3 DNA reads as TGTGCCTGTGACACCGTGGGCCTTGGGGGATCCAACACCGATAAACTCATCTTT. This gives the protein CACDTVGLGGSNTDKLIF.

Points on this clone: This DNA's translation and the protein TCRdb lists, from a much larger clone, do not match at residue 9, likely due to a read error; the protein shown is translated from the DNA. J is TRDJ1 and V is TRDV1; perhaps D is TRDD1, TRDD2 or TRDD3 (6 bases each). Matching the DNA to germline supplied the J gene, which TCRdb does not give. Germline CDR1 is TSWWSYY and CDR2 is QGS. V lost 1 base and J lost 2, with 20 bases in between. The CDR3 extends over 18 amino acids. The CDR3 nucleotides read TGTGCTCTTGGGGAACCCCTCCTACGGGGGGAAATAACCGATAAACTCATCTTT. It yields the protein CALGEPLLRGEITDKLIF.

With regard to this clone: The TCRdb protein comes from a much larger clone and disagrees with this DNA's translation at residue 11, likely due to a read error; the protein given here is derived from the DNA. The V and J genes are TRDV2 and TRDJ1; TRDD3 matches at 8 bases. As TCRdb names no J gene, one was assigned here on the basis of a DNA match to germline. This CDR3 is built from 15 residues. CDR1 is GEAIGNYY and CDR2 is EKD in the germline V gene. CDR3 sequence (DNA): TGTGCCTGTGACACGCGTGGGGGATTTACCGGTAAACTCATCTTT. Translation gives CACDTRGGFTGKLIF.

This clone was picked up a small number of times. The protein recorded in TCRdb matches a much larger clone and deviates from this DNA's translation at residue 15, suggesting a read error; the protein here is obtained by translating the DNA. The chain recombines TRDV1 with TRDJ1, with D tentatively TRDD3 (5 bases). The J gene, absent from TCRdb, was called here by matching the DNA to germline. The germline V gene has CDR1 TSWWSYY and CDR2 QGS. V was shortened by 1 base and J by 5 bases, with 41 bases between the two germline ends. The CDR3 sequence is 24 residues long. CDR3 in DNA: TGTGCTCTTGGGGAACGTATGGGCCACATACGCGGGGTCTGTAGTCCGAACGCGTCTGATAAACTCATCTTT. Encoded protein: CALGERMGHIRGVCSPNASDKLIF.

On this clone: It differs at one base from a far larger clone, so likely a read error. Different DNA sequences within this sample yield the same CDR3. The chain couples TRDV2 to TRDJ1; possibly TRDD3 for D (6 bases). TCRdb records no J gene; here it was assigned by comparing the DNA to germline. V dropped 0 bases and J dropped 1 base, with 11 bases sitting between them. Germline V lookup: CDR1 GEAIGNYY, CDR2 EKD. There are 15 residues in the CDR3. The CDR3 sequence: CACDTQDTLTDKLIF. Written as DNA, the CDR3 is TGTGCCTGTGACACCCAGGATACTCTCACCGATAAACTCATCTTT.

Worth noting for this clone: A read error likely explains why the TCRdb protein, taken from a much larger clone, differs from this DNA's translation at residue 9; the protein shown is translated from the DNA. The chain links TRDV1 to TRDJ1; 11 bases align to TRDD3. Here the J gene came from matching the DNA to germline, since TCRdb omits it. Trimming took 1 base from V and 4 from J; bases not matched to a gene: 11. Looked up from germline, CDR1 is TSWWSYY and CDR2 is QGS. The CDR3 has 18 residues. The CDR3 DNA sequence: TGTGCTCTTGGGGAACGCGCCCCAGTGGGGGATACGGGCGATAAACTCATCTTT. Translated: CALGERAPVGDTGDKLIF.

With respect to this clone: TCRdb assigns this DNA the protein of a much larger clone, which departs from its translation at residue 17; this likely reflects a read error, and the protein shown comes from translating the DNA. The chain couples TRDV1 to TRDJ1; no reliable D call. Germline CDR1 is TSWWSYY and CDR2 is QGS. The CDR3 length is 20 residues. CDR3 loop: CALGERQTPGVLLHTDRLIF. As DNA, the CDR3 is TGTGCTCTTGGGGAAAGACAAACCCCAGGAGTACTTCTCCACACCGATAGACTCATCTTT.

In the case of this clone: TCRdb's listed protein matches a much larger clone and diverges from this DNA's translation at residue 15, likely through a read error; the protein shown comes from the DNA. The chain couples TRDV1 to TRDJ1; 11 bases map to TRDD3. TCRdb is silent on the J gene; assignment here came from matching the DNA to germline. The CDR3 has 20 amino acids. With 5 bases clipped from V and 3 bases from J, the junction kept 20 bases outside the gene matches. The germline V gene encodes CDR1 TSWWSYY and CDR2 QGS. CDR3 nucleotide sequence: TGTGCTCTTGGGCCGATTTACTGGGGGATATCCCACCCGTACGCCGATAAACTCATCTTT. Translation: CALGPIYWGISHPYADKLIF.

About this clone itself: Translating this DNA gives a protein that differs at residue 10 from the TCRdb one, which belongs to a much larger clone; a read error is likely, and the protein shown is this translation. V is TRDV1 and J is TRDJ1; 7 nucleotides match TRDD3. V lost 4 bases and J lost 4; bases outside the gene matches: 24. The CDR3 is 20 residues long. Germline loops: CDR1 TSWWSYY, CDR2 QGS. The CDR3 nucleotides read TGTGCTCTTGGGGTCCCCATTTCCCGTGCTGGGGGCCACTGCTGCGATAAACTCATCTTT. Translation: CALGVPISRAGGHCCDKLIF.

About this clone: The mismatch at residue 9 between this DNA's translation and the TCRdb protein of a much larger clone likely reflects a read error; the protein shown is translated from the DNA. The rearrangement uses TRDV2 and TRDJ1, with a tentative D call TRDD3 (6 bases). The J gene was not available in TCRdb and was assigned here by matching the DNA to germline segments. The CDR3 loop spans 15 amino acids. Germline loops: CDR1 GEAIGNYY, CDR2 EKD. Between the trimmed V and J ends, which lost 5 bases and 1 base, there was a span of 16 bases. The CDR3 sequence: CACVAVLGCTDKLIF. The CDR3 coding sequence is TGTGCCTGTGTCGCAGTACTGGGCTGCACCGATAAACTCATCTTT.

At least ten counts were recorded for this clone. The TCRdb record carries a much larger clone's protein, which differs from this DNA's translation at residue 8; a read error is the likely cause, and the protein listed here is the DNA translation. The chain has TRDV2 and TRDJ1; TRDD3 is a possible D gene (6 bases). TCRdb lists no J gene, so it was determined here by aligning the DNA to germline. Trimming shortened V by 0 bases and J by 3 bases, and 16 bases separated the two germline ends. Germline V gives CDR1 GEAIGNYY, CDR2 EKD. This CDR3 region has 16 residues. The CDR3 nucleotides are TGTGCCTGTGACACCCTGGGGAATGAGGAAGCCGATAAACTCATCTTT. It codes for CACDTLGNEEADKLIF.

This clone was detected only a few times. The protein held in TCRdb is that of a much larger clone and does not match this DNA's translation at residue 13, likely because of a read error; the protein shown is translated from the DNA. V and J are TRDV1 and TRDJ1; tentative D call: TRDD2 (5 bases). The J gene, absent from TCRdb, was called here by matching the DNA to germline. This CDR3 region has 16 residues. Germline CDR1 TSWWSYY, CDR2 QGS. This chain's CDR3 is CALGEPFPPYTDELIF. The CDR3 nucleotides read TGTGCTCTTGGAGAGCCTTTTCCTCCTTACACCGATGAACTCATCTTT.

For this clone: TCRdb pairs this DNA with a much larger clone's protein that differs at residue 18, likely a read error; the protein shown was translated from the DNA. The rearrangement joins TRDV1 to TRDJ1; 12 nucleotides agree with TRDD3. Germline lookup yields CDR1 TSWWSYY and CDR2 QGS. This CDR3 contains 19 residues. In DNA form, the CDR3 reads TGTGCTCTTGGGGAACCGTATTTCCCCCCAACTGGGGGATACCGAGAACTCACCTTT. This translates into CALGEPYFPPTGGYRELTF.

This clone has a count of ten or more. TCRdb lists the protein of a much larger clone for this DNA, which differs at residue 15, so this is likely a read error; the protein given here is translated from the DNA itself. The chain couples TRDV1 to TRDJ1; TRDD3 aligns across 8 bases. The CDR3 sequence is 20 residues long. CDR1 and CDR2 from the germline V gene are TSWWSYY and QGS. V lost 0 bases to trimming and J lost 7 bases; unmatched junction nucleotides: 22. The CDR3 DNA is TGTGCTCTTGGGGAACTTGACTTTCTCTTAGGGGATACCAAAGGGGGTAAACTCATCTTT. Translating it yields CALGELDFLLGDTKGGKLIF.

This clone was seen at least ten times. The TCRdb protein comes from a much larger clone and disagrees with this DNA's translation at residue 7, likely due to a read error; the protein given here is derived from the DNA. The chain employs TRAV36/DV7 and TRDJ1, with 7 bases aligning to TRDD3. CDR1 and CDR2 (germline): VTNFRS, LTSSGIE (reference sequence). This CDR3 is 16 amino acids long. Losses at the gene ends were 4 bases for V and 0 bases for J; bases not matched to a gene: 12. The CDR3 nucleotides read TGTGCTGTGTCCAATACTAGGGGATATTACACCGATAAACTCATCTTT. This codes for CAVSNTRGYYTDKLIF.

This clone was counted between two and nine times. A far larger clone is off by one base, so a read error is likely. The sample contains more than one DNA sequence encoding this CDR3. The J gene is TRDJ1, the V gene TRDV1; TRDD3 aligns across 10 bases. The J gene is absent in TCRdb and was assigned here via DNA matching to germline. This CDR3 is built from 16 residues. Germline lookup yields CDR1 TSWWSYY and CDR2 QGS. The V segment lost 4 bases and the J segment 10 bases; nucleotides outside the gene matches: 15. DNA of the CDR3: TGTGCTCTTGGGGTTTTAGGGTACTGGGGGATGGCGGGACTCATCTTT. This sequence encodes CALGVLGYWGMAGLIF.